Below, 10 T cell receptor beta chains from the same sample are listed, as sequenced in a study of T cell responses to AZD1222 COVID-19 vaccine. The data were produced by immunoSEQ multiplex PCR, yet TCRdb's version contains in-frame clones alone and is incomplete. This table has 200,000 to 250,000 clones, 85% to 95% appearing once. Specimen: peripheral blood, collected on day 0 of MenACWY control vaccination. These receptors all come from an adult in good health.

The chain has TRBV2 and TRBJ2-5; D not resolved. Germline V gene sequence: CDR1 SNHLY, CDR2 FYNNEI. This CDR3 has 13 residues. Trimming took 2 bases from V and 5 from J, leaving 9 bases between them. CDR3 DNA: TGTGCCAGCAGTGAACAAGGGATGGAGACCCAGTACTTC. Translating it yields CASSEQGMETQYF.

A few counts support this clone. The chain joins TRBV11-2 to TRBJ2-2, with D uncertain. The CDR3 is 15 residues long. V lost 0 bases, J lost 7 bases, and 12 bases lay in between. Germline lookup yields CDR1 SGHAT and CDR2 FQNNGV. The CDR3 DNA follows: TGTGCCAGCAGCTTAGAGGCAGGTTTTTTCGGGGAGCTGTTTTTT. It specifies CASSLEAGFFGELFF.

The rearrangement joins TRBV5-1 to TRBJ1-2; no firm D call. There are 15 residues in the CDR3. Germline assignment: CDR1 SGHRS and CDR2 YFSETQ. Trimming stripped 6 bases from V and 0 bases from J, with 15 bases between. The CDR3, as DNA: TGCGCCAGCATTCCGCAGTCTGGAGCTAACTATGGCTACACCTTC. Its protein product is CASIPQSGANYGYTF.

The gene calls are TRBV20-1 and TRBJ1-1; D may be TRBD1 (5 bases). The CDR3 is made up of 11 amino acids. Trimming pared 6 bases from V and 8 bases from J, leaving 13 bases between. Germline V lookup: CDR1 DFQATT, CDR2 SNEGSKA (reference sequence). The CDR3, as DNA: TGCAGTGCCCCTAAAGGGGAGGAAGCTTTCTTT. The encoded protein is CSAPKGEEAFF.

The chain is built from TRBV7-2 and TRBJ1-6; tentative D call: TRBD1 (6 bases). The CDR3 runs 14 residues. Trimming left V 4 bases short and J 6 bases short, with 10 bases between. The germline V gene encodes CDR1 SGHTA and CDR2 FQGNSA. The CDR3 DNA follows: TGTGCCAGCAGCTCACAGGGATCTAATTCACCCCTCCACTTT. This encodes CASSSQGSNSPLHF. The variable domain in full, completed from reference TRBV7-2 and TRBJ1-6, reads GAGVSQSPSNKVTEKGKDVELRCDPISGHTALYWYRQSLGQGLEFLIYFQGNSAPDKSGLPSDRFSAERTGGSVSTLTIQRTQQEDSAVYLCASSSQGSNSPLHFGNGTRLTVT.

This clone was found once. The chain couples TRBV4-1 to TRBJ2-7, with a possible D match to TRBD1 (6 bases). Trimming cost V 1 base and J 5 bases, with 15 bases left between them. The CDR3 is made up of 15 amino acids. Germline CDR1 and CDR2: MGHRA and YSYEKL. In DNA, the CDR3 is TGCGCCAGCAGCCAAGGAACCGGGACAACCAACGAGCAGTACTTC. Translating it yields CASSQGTGTTNEQYF.

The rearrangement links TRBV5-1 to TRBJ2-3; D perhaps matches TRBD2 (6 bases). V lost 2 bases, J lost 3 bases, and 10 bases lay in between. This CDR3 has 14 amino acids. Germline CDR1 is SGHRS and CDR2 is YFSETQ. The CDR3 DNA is TGCGCCAGCAGCTTAAGCGGGTCGACAGATACGCAGTATTTT. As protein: CASSLSGSTDTQYF.

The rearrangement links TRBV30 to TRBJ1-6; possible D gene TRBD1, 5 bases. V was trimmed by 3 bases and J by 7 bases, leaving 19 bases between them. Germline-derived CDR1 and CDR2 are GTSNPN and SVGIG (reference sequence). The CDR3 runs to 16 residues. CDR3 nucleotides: TGTGCCTGGAGGGAATCCTTGCTGGGGGGAAATTCACCCCTCCACTTT. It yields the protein CAWRESLLGGNSPLHF.

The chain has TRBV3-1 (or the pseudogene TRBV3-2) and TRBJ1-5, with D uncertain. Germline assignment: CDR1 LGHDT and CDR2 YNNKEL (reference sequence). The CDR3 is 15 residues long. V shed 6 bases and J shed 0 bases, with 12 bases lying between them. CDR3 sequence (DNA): TGTGCCAGCAGTGAGACGGTCTATAGCAATCAGCCCCAGCATTTT. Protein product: CASSETVYSNQPQHF.

CDR3 in amino acids: CASHLGYEQYF. The CDR3 nucleotides are TGTGCCAGCCACCTAGGCTACGAGCAGTACTTC. The rearrangement links TRBV6-5 to TRBJ2-7; D remains unclear. This CDR3 region has 11 residues. Trimming took off 8 bases at V and 3 bases at J, with 8 bases between the two ends. Germline loops: CDR1 MNHEY, CDR2 SVGAGI.